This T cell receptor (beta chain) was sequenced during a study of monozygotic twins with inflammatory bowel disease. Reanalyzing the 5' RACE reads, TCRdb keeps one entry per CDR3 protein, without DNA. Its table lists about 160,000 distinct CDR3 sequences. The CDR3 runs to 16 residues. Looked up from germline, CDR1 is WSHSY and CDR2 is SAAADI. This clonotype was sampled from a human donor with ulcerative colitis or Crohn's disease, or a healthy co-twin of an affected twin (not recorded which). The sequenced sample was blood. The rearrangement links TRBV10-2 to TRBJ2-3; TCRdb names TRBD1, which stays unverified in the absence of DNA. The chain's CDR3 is CASSESPGLGLDTQYF.